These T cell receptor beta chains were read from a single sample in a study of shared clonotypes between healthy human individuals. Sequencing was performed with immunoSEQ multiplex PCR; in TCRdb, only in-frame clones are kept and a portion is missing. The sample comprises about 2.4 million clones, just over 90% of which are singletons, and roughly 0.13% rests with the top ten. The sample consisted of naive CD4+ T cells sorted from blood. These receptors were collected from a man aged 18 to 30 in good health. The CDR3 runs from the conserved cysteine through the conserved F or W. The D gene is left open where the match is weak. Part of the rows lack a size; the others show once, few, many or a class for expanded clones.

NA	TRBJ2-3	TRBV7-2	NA	CASSSLDTQYF	TGTGCCAGCAGTTCATTGGATACGCAGTATTTT
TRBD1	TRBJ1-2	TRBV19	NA	CASSIEAGGIYGYTF	TGTGCCAGTAGTATAGAGGCAGGGGGCATCTATGGCTACACCTTC
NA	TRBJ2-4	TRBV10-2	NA	CASSEFGTLAKNIQYF	TGCGCCAGCAGTGAATTCGGAACACTAGCCAAAAACATTCAGTACTTC
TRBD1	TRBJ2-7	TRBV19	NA	CASSRQGVWYEQYF	TGTGCCAGTAGCCGACAGGGGGTTTGGTACGAGCAGTACTTC
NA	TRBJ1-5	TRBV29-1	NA	CSAKQGEDQPQHF	TGCAGCGCCAAACAGGGAGAGGACCAGCCCCAGCATTTT
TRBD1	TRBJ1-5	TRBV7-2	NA	CASSGQGGSNQPQHF	TGTGCCAGCAGCGGTCAGGGGGGGAGCAATCAGCCCCAGCATTTT
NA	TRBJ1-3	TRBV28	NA	CASRSPGAGGNTIYF	TGTGCCAGCAGGTCGCCCGGGGCGGGTGGAAACACCATATATTTT
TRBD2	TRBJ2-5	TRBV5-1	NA	CASSGGTSGQETQYF	TGCGCCAGCAGCGGCGGGACTAGCGGTCAAGAGACCCAGTACTTC
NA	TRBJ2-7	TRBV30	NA	CAWSVLQGGGEQYF	TGTGCCTGGAGTGTACTCCAGGGGGGAGGAGAGCAGTACTTC
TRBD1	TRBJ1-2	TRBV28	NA	CASSSVLIQGASYGYTF	TGTGCCAGCAGTTCCGTTCTTATTCAGGGGGCGAGCTATGGCTACACCTTC
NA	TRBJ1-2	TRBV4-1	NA	CASSQDKGNYGYTF	TGCGCCAGCAGCCAAGATAAGGGTAACTATGGCTACACCTTC
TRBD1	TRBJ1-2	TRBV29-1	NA	CSVSRQGNYGYTF	TGCAGCGTTTCCCGACAGGGCAACTATGGCTACACCTTC
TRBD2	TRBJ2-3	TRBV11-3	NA	CASSLGGGAGSDTQYF	TGTGCCAGCAGCTTAGGCGGGGGGGCCGGTTCAGATACGCAGTATTTT
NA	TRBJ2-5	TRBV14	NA	CASSQGPGASKTQYF	TGTGCCAGCAGCCAAGGTCCGGGAGCGAGCAAGACCCAGTACTTC
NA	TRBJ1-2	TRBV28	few	CASSKDKFYGYTF	TGTGCCAGCAGCAAGGACAAATTCTATGGCTACACCTTC
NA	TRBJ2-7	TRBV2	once	CASSYSSYEQYF	TGTGCCAGCTCTTATAGTAGCTACGAGCAGTACTTC
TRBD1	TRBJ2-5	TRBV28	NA	CASTRPGTGKETQYF	TGTGCCAGCACCAGACCAGGGACAGGGAAAGAGACCCAGTACTTC
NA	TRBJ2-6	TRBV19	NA	CASSTHVRAGANVLTF	TGTGCCAGTAGTACCCATGTTCGGGCTGGGGCCAACGTCCTGACTTTC
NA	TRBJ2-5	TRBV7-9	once	CASSSPRGLAIPPVETQYF	TGTGCCAGCAGCTCACCGCGGGGGCTAGCGATCCCCCCAGTAGAGACCCAGTACTTC
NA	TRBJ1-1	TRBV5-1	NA	CASSGKAGDLSTEAFF	TGCGCCAGCAGCGGGAAGGCAGGGGACTTGAGCACTGAAGCTTTCTTT
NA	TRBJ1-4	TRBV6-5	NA	CASSRLQGLNEKLFF	TGTGCCAGCAGTCGTTTACAGGGCCTTAATGAAAAACTGTTTTTT
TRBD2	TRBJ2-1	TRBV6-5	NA	CASTLAGGLYNEQFF	TGTGCCAGCACCTTAGCGGGGGGTCTCTACAATGAGCAGTTCTTC
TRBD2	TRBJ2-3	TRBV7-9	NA	CASSSTLAGELWGTQYF	TGTGCCAGCAGCTCCACCCTAGCGGGAGAATTATGGGGTACGCAGTATTTT
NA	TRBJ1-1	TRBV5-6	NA	CASSYGRGSTEAFF	TGTGCCAGCAGCTACGGGAGGGGATCCACTGAAGCTTTCTTT
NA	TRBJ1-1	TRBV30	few	CAWSVRINTEAFF	TGTGCCTGGAGTGTACGGATTAACACTGAAGCTTTCTTT
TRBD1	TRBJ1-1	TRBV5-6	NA	CASSLSLQGSSLLTEAFF	TGTGCCAGCAGCTTATCCTTACAGGGGTCTTCTCTACTCACTGAAGCTTTCTTT
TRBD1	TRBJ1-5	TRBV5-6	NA	CASSWGGQGASNQPQHF	TGTGCCAGCAGCTGGGGGGGACAGGGGGCGAGCAATCAGCCCCAGCATTTT
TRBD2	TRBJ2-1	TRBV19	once	CASSHRLAGGLLTEQFF	TGTGCCAGTAGTCACCGACTAGCGGGAGGGCTATTAACTGAGCAGTTCTTC
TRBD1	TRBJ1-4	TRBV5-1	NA	CASSFRQGAPSEKLFF	TGCGCCAGCAGCTTCCGACAGGGGGCGCCAAGTGAAAAACTGTTTTTT
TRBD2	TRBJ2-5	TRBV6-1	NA	CASSEAGGGAKTQYF	TGTGCCAGCAGTGAAGCGGGCGGGGGGGCAAAGACCCAGTACTTC
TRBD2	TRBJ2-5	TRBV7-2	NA	CASSLGVASGIRSETQYF	TGTGCCAGCAGCTTGGGGGTGGCTAGCGGTATTCGAAGCGAGACCCAGTACTTC
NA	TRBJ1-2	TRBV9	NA	CASSPYRDTRSGYTF	TGTGCCAGCAGCCCTTACCGGGACACGAGGTCGGGCTACACCTTC
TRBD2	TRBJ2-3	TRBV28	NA	CASSLTSGGITDTQYF	TGTGCCAGCAGTTTGACTAGCGGGGGGATCACAGATACGCAGTATTTT
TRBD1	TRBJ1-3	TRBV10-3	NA	CAISEQGARNTIYF	TGTGCCATCAGTGAACAGGGGGCAAGAAACACCATATATTTT
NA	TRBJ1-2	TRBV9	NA	CASSPGAVNYGYTF	TGTGCCAGCAGCCCCGGGGCGGTGAACTATGGCTACACCTTC
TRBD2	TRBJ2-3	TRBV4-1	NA	CASSPGIAGGTDTQYF	TGCGCCAGCAGCCCTGGGATAGCGGGAGGCACAGATACGCAGTATTTT
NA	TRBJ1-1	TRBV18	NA	CASSPPIGVSREAFF	TGTGCCAGCTCACCACCGATCGGGGTTTCCCGAGAAGCTTTCTTT
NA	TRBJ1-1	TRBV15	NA	CATSRIPNTEAFF	TGTGCCACCAGCAGAATACCTAACACTGAAGCTTTCTTT
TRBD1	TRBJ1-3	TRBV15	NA	CATSRSLRDSSGNTIYF	TGTGCCACCAGCAGATCCCTCCGGGACAGTTCTGGAAACACCATATATTTT
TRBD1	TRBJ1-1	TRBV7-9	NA	CASSSPGTANTEAFF	TGTGCCAGCAGCTCCCCCGGGACAGCGAACACTGAAGCTTTCTTT